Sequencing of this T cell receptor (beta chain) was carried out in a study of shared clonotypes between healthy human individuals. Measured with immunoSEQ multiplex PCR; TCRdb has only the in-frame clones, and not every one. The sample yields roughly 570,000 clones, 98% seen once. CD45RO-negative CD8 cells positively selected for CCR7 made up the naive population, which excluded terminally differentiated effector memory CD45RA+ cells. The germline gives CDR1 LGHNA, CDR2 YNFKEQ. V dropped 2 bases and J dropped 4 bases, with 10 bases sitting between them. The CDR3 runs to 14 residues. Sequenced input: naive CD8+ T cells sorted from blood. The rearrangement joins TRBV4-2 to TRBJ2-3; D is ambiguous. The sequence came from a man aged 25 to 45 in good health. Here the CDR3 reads CASSQPDGSDTQYF. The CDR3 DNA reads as TGTGCCAGCAGCCAACCCGACGGGTCAGATACGCAGTATTTT.